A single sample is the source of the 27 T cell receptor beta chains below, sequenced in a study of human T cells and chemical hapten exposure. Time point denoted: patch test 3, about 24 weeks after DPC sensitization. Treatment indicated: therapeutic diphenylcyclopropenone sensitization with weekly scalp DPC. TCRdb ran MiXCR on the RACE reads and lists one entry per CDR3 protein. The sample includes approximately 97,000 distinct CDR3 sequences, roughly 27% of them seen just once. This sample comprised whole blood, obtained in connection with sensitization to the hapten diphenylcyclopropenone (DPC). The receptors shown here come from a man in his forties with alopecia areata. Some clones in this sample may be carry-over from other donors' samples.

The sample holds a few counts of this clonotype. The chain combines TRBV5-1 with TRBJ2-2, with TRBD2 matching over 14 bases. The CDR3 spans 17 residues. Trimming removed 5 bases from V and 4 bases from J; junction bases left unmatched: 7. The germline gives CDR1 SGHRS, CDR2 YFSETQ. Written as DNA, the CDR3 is TGCGCCAGCAGTCCGGGACTAGCGGGAGTCGGCACCGGGGAGCTGTTTTTT. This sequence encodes CASSPGLAGVGTGELFF.

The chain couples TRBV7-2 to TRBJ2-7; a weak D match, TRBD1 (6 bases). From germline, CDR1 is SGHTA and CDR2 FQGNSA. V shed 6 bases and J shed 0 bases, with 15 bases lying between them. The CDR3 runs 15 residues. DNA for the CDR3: TGTGCCAGCAGGGACAGTCCCATACCCTCCTACGAGCAGTACTTC. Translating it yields CASRDSPIPSYEQYF.

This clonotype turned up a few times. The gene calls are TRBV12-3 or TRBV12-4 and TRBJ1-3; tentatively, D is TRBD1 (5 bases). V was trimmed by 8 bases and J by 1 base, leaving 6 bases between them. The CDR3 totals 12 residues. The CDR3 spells CASGGSGNTIYF. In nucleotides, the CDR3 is TGTGCCAGCGGGGGTTCTGGAAACACCATATATTTT.

The CDR3 loop is CSARGGTRYNEQFF. In DNA form, the CDR3 reads TGCAGTGCGCGAGGGGGGACTAGGTACAATGAGCAGTTCTTC. The rearrangement uses TRBV20-1 and TRBJ2-1; TRBD2 agrees at 8 bases. CDR1 and CDR2 (germline): DFQATT, SNEGSKA (reference sequence). This CDR3 region has 14 residues. Trimming took 6 bases from V and 4 from J; bases not matched to a gene: 8.

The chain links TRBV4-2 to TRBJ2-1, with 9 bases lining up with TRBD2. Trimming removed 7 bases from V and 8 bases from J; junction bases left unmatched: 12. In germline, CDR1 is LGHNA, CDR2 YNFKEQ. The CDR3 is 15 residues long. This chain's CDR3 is CASTRSSGSSYEQFF. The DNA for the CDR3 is TGTGCCAGCACCCGGAGTAGCGGGAGTTCATATGAGCAGTTCTTC.

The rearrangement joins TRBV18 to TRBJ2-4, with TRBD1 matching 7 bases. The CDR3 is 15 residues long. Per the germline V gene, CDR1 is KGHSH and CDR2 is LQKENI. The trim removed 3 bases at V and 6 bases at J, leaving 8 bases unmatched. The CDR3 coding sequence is TGTGCCAGCTCACCGAGGGGGCGTAGGGGAAACATTCAGTACTTC. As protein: CASSPRGRRGNIQYF.

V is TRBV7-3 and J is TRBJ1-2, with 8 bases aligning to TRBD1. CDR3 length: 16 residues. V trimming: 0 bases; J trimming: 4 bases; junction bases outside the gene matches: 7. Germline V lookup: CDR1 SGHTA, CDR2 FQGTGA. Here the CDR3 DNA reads TGTGCCAGCAGCTTAACGCCACAGGGGGATGGCTATGGCTACACCTTC. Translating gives CASSLTPQGDGYGYTF. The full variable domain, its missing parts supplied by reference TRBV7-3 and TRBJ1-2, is GAGVSQTPSNKVTEKGKYVELRCDPISGHTALYWYRQSLGQGPEFLIYFQGTGAADDSGLPNDRFFAVRPEGSVSTLKIQRTERGDSAVYLCASSLTPQGDGYGYTFGSGTRLTVV.

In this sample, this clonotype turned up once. CDR3 coding DNA: TGTGCCAGCAGGCCGACTAGCGGGAGGGTAGATACGCAGTATTTT. It yields the protein CASRPTSGRVDTQYF. The rearrangement joins TRBV7-9 to TRBJ2-3; 14 nucleotides align to TRBD2. V gave up 6 bases and J gave up 5 bases; unmatched junction bases: 4. The CDR3 extends over 15 amino acids. Per germline, CDR1 SEHNR and CDR2 FQNEAQ (reference sequence).

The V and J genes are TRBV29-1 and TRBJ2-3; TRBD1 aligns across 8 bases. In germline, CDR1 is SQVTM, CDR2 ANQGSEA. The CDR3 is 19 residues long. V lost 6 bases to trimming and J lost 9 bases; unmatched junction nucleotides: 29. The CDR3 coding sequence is TGCAGCGTCCAAGGCTCAATTCCTTCCCCTCGACAGGGGCCAGGCACGCAGTATTTT. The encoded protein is CSVQGSIPSPRQGPGTQYF.

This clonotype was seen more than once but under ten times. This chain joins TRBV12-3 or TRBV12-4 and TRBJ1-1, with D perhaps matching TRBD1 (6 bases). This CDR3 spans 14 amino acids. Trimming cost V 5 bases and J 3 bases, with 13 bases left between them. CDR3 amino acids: CASSVGGRDTEAFF. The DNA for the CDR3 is TGTGCCAGCAGTGTAGGGGGGAGGGACACTGAAGCTTTCTTT.

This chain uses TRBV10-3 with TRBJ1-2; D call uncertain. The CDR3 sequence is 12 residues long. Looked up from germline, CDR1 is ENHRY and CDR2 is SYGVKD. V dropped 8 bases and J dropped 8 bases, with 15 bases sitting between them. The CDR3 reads CAIGPGSGGYTF. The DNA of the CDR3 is TGTGCCATCGGTCCGGGCTCGGGCGGCTACACCTTC.

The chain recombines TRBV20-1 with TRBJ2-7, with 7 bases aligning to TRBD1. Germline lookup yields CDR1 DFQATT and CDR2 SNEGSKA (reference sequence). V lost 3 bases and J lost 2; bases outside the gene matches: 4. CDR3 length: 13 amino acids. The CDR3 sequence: CSARGQRTYEQYF. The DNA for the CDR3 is TGCAGTGCTAGGGGACAGCGTACCTACGAGCAGTACTTC.

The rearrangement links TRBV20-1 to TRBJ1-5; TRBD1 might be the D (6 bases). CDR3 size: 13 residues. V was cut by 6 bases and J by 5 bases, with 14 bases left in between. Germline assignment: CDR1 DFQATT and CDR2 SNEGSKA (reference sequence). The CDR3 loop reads CSAGRGGDQPQHF. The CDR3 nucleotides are TGCAGTGCCGGTAGGGGGGGGGATCAGCCCCAGCATTTT.

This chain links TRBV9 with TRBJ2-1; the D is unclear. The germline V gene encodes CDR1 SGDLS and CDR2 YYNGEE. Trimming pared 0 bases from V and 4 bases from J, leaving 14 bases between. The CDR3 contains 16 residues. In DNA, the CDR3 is TGTGCCAGCAGCGTAGGAAGCGATCAGCGTTACAATGAGCAGTTCTTC. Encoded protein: CASSVGSDQRYNEQFF.

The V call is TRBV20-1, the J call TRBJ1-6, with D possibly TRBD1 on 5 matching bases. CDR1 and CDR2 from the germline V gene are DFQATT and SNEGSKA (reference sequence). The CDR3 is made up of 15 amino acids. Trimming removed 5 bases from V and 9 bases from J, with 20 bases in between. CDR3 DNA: TGCAGTGCTGAGGAGGCTCGGGGGATGAGTTCACCCCTCCACTTT. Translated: CSAEEARGMSSPLHF.

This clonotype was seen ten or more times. The CDR3 spells CASSPSGLDTQYF. DNA of the CDR3: TGTGCCAGCAGCCCAAGCGGGTTAGATACGCAGTATTTT. The chain has TRBV12-3 or TRBV12-4 and TRBJ2-3; TRBD2 might be the D (6 bases). The CDR3 has 13 residues. V shed 6 bases and J shed 5 bases, with 12 bases lying between them.

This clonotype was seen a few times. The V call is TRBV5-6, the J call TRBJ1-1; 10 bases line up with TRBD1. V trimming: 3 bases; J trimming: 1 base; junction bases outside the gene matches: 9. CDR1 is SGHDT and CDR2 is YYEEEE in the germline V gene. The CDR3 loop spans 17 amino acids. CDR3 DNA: TGTGCCAGCAGCTCTGATTGGACAGGGGGGACGAACACTGAAGCTTTCTTT. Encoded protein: CASSSDWTGGTNTEAFF.

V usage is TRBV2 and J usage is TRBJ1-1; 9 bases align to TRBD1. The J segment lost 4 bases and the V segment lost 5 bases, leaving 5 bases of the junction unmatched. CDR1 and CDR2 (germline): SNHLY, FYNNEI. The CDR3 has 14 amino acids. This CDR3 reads CASSRTGGGTEAFF. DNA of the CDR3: TGTGCCAGCAGTCGCACAGGGGGCGGCACTGAAGCTTTCTTT.

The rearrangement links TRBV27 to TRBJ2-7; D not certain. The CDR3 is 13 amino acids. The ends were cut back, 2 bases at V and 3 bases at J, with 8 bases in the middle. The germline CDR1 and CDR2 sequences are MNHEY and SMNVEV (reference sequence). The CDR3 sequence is CASSLTRNYEQYF. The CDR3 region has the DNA TGTGCCAGCAGTTTAACTCGAAACTACGAGCAGTACTTC.

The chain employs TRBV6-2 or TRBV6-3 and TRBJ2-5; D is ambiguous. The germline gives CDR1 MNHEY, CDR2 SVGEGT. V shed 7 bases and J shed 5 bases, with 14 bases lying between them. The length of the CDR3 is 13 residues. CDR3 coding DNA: TGTGCCAGCAAGCCCGATAGTGGGGAGACCCAGTACTTC. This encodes CASKPDSGETQYF.

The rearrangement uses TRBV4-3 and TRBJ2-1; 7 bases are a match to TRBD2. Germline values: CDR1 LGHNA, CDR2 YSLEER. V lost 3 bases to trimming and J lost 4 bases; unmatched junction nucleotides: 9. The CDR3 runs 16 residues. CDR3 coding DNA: TGCGCCAGCAGCCACGGCGGGAGAGGGGAATACAATGAGCAGTTCTTC. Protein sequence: CASSHGGRGEYNEQFF.

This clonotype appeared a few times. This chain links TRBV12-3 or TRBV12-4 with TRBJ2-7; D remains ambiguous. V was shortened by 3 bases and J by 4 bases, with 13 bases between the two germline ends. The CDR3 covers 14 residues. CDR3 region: CASSFQGPLYEQYF. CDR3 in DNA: TGTGCCAGCAGTTTTCAAGGGCCGCTTTACGAGCAGTACTTC.

The CDR3 DNA reads TGTGCCAGCAGTTTGGGTCTAGCGGGAGGCACAGATACGCAGTATTTT. Translated, it gives CASSLGLAGGTDTQYF. The chain is built from TRBV28 and TRBJ2-3, with 10 positions matching TRBD2. The CDR3 runs to 16 residues. Germline V gene data show CDR1 as MDHEN and CDR2 as SYDVKM. V gave up 3 bases and J gave up 1 base; unmatched junction bases: 4. Looking up the rest from reference TRBV28 and TRBJ2-3 gives the full variable domain: DVKVTQSSRYLVKRTGEKVFLECVQDMDHENMFWYRQDPGLGLRLIYFSYDVKMKEKGDIPEGYSVSREKKERFSLILESASTNQTSMYLCASSLGLAGGTDTQYFGPGTRLTVL.

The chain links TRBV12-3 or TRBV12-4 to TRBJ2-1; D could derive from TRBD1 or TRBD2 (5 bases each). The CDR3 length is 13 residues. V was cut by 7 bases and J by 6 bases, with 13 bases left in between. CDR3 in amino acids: CASKFPGANEQFF. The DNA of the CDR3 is TGTGCCAGCAAATTTCCCGGGGCCAATGAGCAGTTCTTC.

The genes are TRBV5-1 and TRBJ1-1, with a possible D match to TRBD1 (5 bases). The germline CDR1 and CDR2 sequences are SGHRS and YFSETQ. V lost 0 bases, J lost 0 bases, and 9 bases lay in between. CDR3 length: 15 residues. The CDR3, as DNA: TGCGCCAGCAGCTTGGCAGCACAGGTGAACACTGAAGCTTTCTTT. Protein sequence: CASSLAAQVNTEAFF.

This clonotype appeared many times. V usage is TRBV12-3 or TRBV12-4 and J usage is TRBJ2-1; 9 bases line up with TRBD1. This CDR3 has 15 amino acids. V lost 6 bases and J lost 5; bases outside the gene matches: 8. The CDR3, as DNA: TGTGCCAGCAGCCCTCCGGGACAGGGTAACAATGAGCAGTTCTTC. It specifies CASSPPGQGNNEQFF.

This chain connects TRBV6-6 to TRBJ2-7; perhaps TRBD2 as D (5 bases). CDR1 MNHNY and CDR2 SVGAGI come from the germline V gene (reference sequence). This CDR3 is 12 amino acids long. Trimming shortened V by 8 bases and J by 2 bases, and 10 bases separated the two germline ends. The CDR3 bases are TGTGCCAGCGAGGGTACCCCCTACGAGCAGTACTTC. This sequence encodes CASEGTPYEQYF.